This T cell receptor (beta chain) was captured by sequencing in a study of identical twins. The study, taken as a whole, reports: Insertion counts were lower in abundant cord blood beta clonotypes, a trend that memory repertoires did not show. In beta out-of-frame sequences, the excess sharing between twins was weaker.

Trimming at V came to 4 bases and at J to 2 bases, leaving 7 bases not matched to a gene. CDR3 length equals 16 residues. The germline V gene has CDR1 SGHNT and CDR2 YENEEA. A remark on this clonotype: Its target is not known.

TCRdb reprocessed the 5' RACE reads with MiXCR, giving one entry per CDR3 protein. Here the sample spans approximately 700,000 distinct CDR3 sequences, 5.5% to 7.5% being singletons. Sequencing was performed on naive T cells sorted from blood. The origin of this receptor is a man aged 18 to 35 in good health. The rearrangement links TRBV11-3 to TRBJ2-2; TRBD1 aligns across 7 bases. The CDR3 coding sequence is TGTGCCAGCAGCTATACCTCAGGGGGAAACACCGGGGAGCTGTTTTTT. Protein sequence: CASSYTSGGNTGELFF.